This T cell receptor beta chain was captured by sequencing in a study of OX40 agonist ivuxolimab in advanced cancers. Study outcomes and limitations: With doses of 0.1 to 3.0 mg/kg, CD4+ and CD8+ blood T cells had undergone clonal expansion by week 6.

The table came from immunoSEQ multiplex PCR; TCRdb's copy has only in-frame clones and leaves some out. Of about 68,000 clones in the sample, approximately 90% are singletons; the top ten hold around 1%. V was pared by 6 bases and J by 2 bases, with 11 bases between. CDR1 and CDR2 from the germline V gene are MNHEY and SVGAGI. The CDR3 runs 14 residues. Patients were ruled out by autoimmune disease history or systemic immunosuppression. Sampled blood was obtained at baseline, cycle 4 day 1, and cycle 7 day 1. Remarks on this clone: As yet, its antigen is unknown. The same CDR3 also results from other DNA sequences found in this sample.

The sequencing used CD4+ or CD8+ T cells sorted from blood, collected in a trial of the OX40 agonist ivuxolimab. The receptor's source is an adult with an advanced solid tumor such as melanoma, head and neck, liver or kidney cancer. This chain connects TRBV6-5 to TRBJ1-5; possibly TRBD1 for D (5 bases). This CDR3 reads CASSRGQGNQPQHF. The DNA for the CDR3 is TGTGCCAGCAGCCGCGGACAAGGCAATCAGCCCCAGCATTTT.